This T cell receptor (beta chain) was observed in a study of T cell responses to AZD1222 COVID-19 vaccine. CDR1 and CDR2 (germline): MNHEY, SVGAGI. This CDR3 region has 14 residues. V lost 0 bases, J lost 5 bases, and 10 bases lay in between. TCRdb keeps only in-frame clones here, not all; method: immunoSEQ multiplex PCR. The sample consists of tens of thousands of clones, 60% to 80% of them appearing once. The rearrangement uses TRBV6-5 and TRBJ2-5; D possibly matches TRBD1 or TRBD2 (5 bases each). The sequenced sample was peripheral blood, obtained on day 0 of AZD1222 vaccination. The TCR sequence derives from an adult in good health. For the CDR3, the DNA is TGTGCCAGCAGTTACTCGAGGGGTGGGGAGACCCAGTACTTC. As protein: CASSYSRGGETQYF.